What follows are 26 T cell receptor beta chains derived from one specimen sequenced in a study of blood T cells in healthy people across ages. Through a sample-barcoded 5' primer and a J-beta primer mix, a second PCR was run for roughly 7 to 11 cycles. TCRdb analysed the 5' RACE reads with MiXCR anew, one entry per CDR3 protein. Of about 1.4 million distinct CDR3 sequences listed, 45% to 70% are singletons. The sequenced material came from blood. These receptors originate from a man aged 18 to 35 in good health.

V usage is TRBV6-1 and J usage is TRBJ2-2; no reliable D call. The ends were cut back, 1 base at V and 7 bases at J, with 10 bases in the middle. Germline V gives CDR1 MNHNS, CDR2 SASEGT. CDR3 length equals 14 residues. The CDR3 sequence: CASSEGKVIGELFF. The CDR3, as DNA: TGTGCCAGCAGTGAAGGGAAAGTAATCGGGGAGCTGTTTTTT.

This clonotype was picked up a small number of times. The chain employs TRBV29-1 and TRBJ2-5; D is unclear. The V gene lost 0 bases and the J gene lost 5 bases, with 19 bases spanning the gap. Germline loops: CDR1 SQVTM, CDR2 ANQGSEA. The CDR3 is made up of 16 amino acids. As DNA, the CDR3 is TGCAGCGTTGAAGATTCGGTCAGGATACCAACCGAGACCCAGTACTTC. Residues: CSVEDSVRIPTETQYF.

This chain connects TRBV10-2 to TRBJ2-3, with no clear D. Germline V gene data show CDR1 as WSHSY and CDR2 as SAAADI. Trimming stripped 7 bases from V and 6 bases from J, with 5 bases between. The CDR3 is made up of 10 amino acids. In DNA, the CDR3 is TGCGCCAGCAAAGTCGATACGCAGTATTTT. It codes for CASKVDTQYF.

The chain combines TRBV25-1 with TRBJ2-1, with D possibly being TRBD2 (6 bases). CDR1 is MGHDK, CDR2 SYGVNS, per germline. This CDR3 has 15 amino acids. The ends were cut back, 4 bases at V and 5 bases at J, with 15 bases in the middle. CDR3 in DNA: TGTGCCAGCAGTGTCAACCGGGAGCATCACAATGAGCAGTTCTTC. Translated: CASSVNREHHNEQFF.

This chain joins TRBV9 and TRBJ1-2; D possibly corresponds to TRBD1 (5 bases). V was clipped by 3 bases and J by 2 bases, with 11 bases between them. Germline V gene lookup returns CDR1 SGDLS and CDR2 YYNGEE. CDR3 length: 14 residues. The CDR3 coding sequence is TGTGCCAGCAGCGGAGGGGCTTCGAACTATGGCTACACCTTC. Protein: CASSGGASNYGYTF. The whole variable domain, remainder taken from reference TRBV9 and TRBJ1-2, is DSGVTQTPKHLITATGQRVTLRCSPRSGDLSVYWYQQSLDQGLQFLIQYYNGEERAKGNILERFSAQQFPDLHSELNLSSLELGDSALYFCASSGGASNYGYTFGSGTRLTVV.

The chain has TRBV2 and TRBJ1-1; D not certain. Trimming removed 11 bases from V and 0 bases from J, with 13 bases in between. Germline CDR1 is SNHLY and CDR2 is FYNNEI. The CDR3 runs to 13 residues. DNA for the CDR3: TGTGCCCGCGCCAACGGGATGAACACTGAAGCTTTCTTT. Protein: CARANGMNTEAFF.

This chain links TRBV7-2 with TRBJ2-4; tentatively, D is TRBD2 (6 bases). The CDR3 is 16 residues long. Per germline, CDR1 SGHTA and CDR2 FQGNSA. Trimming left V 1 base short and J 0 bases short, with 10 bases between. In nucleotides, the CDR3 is TGTGCCAGCAGCTTAGAGGGCGGGGTAGCCAAAAACATTCAGTACTTC. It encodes CASSLEGGVAKNIQYF.

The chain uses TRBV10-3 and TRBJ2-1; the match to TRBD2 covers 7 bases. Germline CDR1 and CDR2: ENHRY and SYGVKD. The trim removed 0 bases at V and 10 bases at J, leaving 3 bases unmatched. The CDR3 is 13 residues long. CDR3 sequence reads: CAISESRGGEQFF. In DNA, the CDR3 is TGTGCCATCAGTGAGTCTCGGGGAGGGGAGCAGTTCTTC.

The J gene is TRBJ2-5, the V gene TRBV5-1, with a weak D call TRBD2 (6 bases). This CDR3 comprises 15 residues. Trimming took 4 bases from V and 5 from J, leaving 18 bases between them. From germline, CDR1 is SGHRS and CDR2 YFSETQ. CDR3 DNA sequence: TGCGCCAGCAGCGGTCACGGGGGAACCGGGGAGACCCAGTACTTC. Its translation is CASSGHGGTGETQYF.

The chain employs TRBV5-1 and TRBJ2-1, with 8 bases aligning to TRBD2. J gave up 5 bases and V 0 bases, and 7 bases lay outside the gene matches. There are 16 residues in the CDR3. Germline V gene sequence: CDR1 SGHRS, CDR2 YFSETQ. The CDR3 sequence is CASSLGVTSDHNEQFF. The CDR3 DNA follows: TGCGCCAGCAGCTTGGGGGTGACTAGCGACCACAATGAGCAGTTCTTC.

The CDR3 DNA follows: TGTGCCAGCAGTTACCCGACGGGACAGGGGGCGGTCACTGAAGCTTTCTTT. This encodes CASSYPTGQGAVTEAFF. The chain recombines TRBV6-5 with TRBJ1-1; 12 positions match TRBD1. Germline assignment: CDR1 MNHEY and CDR2 SVGAGI. With V trimmed by 2 bases and J by 4 bases, 8 bases remained unmatched. The CDR3 is made up of 17 amino acids.

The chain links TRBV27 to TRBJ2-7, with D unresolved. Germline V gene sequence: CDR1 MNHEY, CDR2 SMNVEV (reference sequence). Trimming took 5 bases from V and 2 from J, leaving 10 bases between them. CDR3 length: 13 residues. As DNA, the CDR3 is TGTGCCAGCAGTGAGAAGGCCCCCTACGAGCAGTACTTC. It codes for CASSEKAPYEQYF.

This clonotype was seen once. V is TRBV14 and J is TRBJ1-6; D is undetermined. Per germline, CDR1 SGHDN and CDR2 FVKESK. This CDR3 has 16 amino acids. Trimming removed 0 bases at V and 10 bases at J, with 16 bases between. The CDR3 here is CASSQDLTETGSPLHF. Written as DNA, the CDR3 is TGTGCCAGCAGCCAAGATCTGACGGAGACGGGATCACCCCTCCACTTT.

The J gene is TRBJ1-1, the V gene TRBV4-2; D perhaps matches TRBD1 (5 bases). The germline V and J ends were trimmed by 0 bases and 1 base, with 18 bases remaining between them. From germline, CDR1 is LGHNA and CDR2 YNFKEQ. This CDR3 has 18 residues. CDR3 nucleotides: TGTGCCAGCAGCCAAGATCCCGACAGCCCCAAACCGAACACTGAAGCTTTCTTT. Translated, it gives CASSQDPDSPKPNTEAFF.

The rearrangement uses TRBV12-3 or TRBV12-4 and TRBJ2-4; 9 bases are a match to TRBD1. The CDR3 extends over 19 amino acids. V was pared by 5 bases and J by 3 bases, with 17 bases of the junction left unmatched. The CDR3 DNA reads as TGTGCCAGCAGTCCTCCGGGACAGGGAGTCTTCGGAGACAAAAACATTCAGTACTTC. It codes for CASSPPGQGVFGDKNIQYF.

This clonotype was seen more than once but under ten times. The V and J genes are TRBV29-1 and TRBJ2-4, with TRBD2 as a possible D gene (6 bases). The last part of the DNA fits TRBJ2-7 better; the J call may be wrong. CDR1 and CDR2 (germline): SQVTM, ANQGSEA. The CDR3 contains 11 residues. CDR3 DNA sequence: TGCAGCGCAGGACTACCACCCGAGCAGTACTTC. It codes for CSAGLPPEQYF.

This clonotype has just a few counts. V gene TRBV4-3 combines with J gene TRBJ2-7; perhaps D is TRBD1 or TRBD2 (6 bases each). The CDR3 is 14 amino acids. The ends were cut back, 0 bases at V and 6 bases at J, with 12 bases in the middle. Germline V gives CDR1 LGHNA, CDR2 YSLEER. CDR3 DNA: TGCGCCAGCAGCCAAGATAGATGGGGGGCCGAGCAGTACTTC. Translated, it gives CASSQDRWGAEQYF.

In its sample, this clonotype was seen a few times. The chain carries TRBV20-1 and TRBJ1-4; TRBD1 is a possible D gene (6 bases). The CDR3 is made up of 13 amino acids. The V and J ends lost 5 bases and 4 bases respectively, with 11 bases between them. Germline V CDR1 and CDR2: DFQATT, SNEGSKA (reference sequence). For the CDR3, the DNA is TGCAGTGCTGAAGAGGGGGGTAATGAAAAACTGTTTTTT. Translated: CSAEEGGNEKLFF.

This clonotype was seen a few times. CDR3 coding DNA: TGTGCCAGCAGCGAAACGACTAGCAGCTCCTACGAGCAGTACTTC. Encoded protein: CASSETTSSSYEQYF. The chain joins TRBV9 to TRBJ2-7; 7 nucleotides line up with TRBD2. The germline gives CDR1 SGDLS, CDR2 YYNGEE. With 3 bases clipped from V and 0 bases from J, the junction kept 6 bases outside the gene matches. The CDR3 has 15 amino acids.

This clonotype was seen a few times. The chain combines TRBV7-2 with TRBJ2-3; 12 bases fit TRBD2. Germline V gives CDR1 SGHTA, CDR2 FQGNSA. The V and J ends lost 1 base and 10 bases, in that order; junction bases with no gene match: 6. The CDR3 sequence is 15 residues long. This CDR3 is CASSLESSGGAPQYF. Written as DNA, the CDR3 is TGTGCCAGCAGCTTAGAGTCTAGCGGGGGGGCCCCGCAGTATTTT.

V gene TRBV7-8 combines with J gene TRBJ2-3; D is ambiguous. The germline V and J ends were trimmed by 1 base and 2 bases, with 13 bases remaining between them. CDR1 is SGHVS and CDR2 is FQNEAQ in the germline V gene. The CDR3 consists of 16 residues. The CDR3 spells CASSLGGTPSTDTQYF. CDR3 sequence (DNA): TGTGCCAGCAGCTTAGGTGGAACACCATCCACAGATACGCAGTATTTT.

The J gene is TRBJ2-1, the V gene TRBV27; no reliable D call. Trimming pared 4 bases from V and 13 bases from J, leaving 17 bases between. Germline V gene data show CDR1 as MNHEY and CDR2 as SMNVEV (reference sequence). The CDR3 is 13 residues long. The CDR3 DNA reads TGTGCCAGCAGTTCGTGGCAGCAAGAGACCCAGTTCTTC. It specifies CASSSWQQETQFF.

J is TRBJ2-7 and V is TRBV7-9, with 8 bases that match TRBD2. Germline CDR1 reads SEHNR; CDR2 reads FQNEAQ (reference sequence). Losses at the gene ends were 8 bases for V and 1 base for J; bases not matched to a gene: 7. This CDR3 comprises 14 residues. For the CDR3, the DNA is TGTGCCAGCCTCCATAGCGGGACTTCCTACGAGCAGTACTTC. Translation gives CASLHSGTSYEQYF.

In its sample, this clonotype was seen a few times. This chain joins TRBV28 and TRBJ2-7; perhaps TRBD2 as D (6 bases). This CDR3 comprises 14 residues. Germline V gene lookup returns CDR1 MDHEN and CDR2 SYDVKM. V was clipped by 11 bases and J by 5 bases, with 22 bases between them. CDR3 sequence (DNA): TGTGCCTCCCGGCGGGATTCCAACCCCCACGAGCAGTACTTC. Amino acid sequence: CASRRDSNPHEQYF.

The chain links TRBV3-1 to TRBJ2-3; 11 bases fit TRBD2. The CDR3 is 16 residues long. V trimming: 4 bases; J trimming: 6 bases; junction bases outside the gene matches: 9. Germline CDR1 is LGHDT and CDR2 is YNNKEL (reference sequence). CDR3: CASSRNLAGGPDTQYF. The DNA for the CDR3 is TGTGCCAGCAGCCGTAATCTAGCGGGGGGCCCGGATACGCAGTATTTT.

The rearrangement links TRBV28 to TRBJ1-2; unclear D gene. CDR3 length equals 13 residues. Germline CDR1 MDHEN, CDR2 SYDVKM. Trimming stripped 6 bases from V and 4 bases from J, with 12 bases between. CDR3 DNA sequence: TGTGCCAGCAGCCAGAGCAACGTCTATGGCTACACCTTC. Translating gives CASSQSNVYGYTF.